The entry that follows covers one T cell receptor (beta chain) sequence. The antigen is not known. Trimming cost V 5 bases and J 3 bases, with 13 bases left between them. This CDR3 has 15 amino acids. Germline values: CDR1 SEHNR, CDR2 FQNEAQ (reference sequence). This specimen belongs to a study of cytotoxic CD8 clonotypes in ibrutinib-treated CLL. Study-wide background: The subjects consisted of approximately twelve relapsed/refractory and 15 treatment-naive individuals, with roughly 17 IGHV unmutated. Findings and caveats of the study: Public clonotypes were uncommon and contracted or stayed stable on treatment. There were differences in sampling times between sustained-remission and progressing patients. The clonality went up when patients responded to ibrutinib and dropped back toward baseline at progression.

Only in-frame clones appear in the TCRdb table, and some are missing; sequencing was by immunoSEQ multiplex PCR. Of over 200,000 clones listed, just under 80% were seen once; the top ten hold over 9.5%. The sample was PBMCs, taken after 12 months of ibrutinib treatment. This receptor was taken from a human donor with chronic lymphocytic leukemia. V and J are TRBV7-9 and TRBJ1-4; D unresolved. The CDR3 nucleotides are TGTGCCAGCAGCCCCGCTGTAGGTCCTAATGAAAAACTGTTTTTT. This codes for CASSPAVGPNEKLFF.